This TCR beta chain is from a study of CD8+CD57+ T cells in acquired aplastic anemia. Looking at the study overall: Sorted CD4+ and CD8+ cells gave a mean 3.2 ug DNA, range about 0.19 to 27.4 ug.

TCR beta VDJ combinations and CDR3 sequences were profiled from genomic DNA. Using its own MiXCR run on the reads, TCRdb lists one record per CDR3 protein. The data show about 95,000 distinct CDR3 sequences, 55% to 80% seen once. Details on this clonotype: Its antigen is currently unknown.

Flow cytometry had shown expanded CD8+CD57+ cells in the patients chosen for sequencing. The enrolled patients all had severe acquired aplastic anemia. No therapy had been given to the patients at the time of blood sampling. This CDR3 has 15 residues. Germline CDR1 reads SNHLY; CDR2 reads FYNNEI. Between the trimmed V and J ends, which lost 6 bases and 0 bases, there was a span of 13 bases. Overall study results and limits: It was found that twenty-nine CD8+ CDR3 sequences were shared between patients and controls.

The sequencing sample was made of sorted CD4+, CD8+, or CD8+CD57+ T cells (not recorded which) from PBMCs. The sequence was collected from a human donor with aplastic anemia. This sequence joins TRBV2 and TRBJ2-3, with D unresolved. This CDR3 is CASSQLHLSTDTQYF. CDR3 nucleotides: TGTGCCAGCAGCCAACTGCACCTCAGCACAGATACGCAGTATTTT.